The rows below give T cell receptor beta chains drawn from one sample of a study of regulatory T cells in long-lasting Graves disease. TCRdb recomputed calls from the multiplex PCR reads with MiXCR, one row per CDR3 protein. Counted here are roughly 500,000 distinct CDR3 sequences, 12% to 15% occurring once; the ten biggest clones make up roughly a sixth. The same data also went into a second study, on T cells in Graves' hyperthyroidism and ophthalmopathy.

Material: peripheral blood mononuclear cells (PBMCs), obtained at new diagnosis, from a patient treated with antithyroid drugs. The source of these receptors is a woman aged 45-65 years with Graves disease. The conserved cysteine and the conserved F or W are not part of the CDR3 here.

v_gene: TRBV3-1
CDR3aa: ASSQDWQGHYNYGYT

v_gene: TRBV7-9
CDR3aa: ASSLPDQPQH

v_gene: TRBV20-1
CDR3aa: SARDQRAIGLAKNIQY

v_gene: TRBV11-2
CDR3aa: ASSIDFGLASSYEQY

v_gene: TRBV7-8
CDR3aa: ASSPVWSLTSGANVLT

v_gene: TRBV20-1
CDR3aa: SARPWGAGLPAGEQF

v_gene: TRBV19
CDR3aa: ASTSHGEKAF

v_gene: TRBV7-2
CDR3aa: ASSLDATYEQY

v_gene: TRBV29-1
CDR3aa: SVEENRDGYT

v_gene: TRBV30
CDR3aa: AWSVRRLDLSGNTIY

v_gene: TRBV20-1
CDR3aa: SARERRASSGANVLT

v_gene: TRBV28
CDR3aa: ASSLGGKAPDTQY

v_gene: TRBV2
CDR3aa: ASNLGSTNEQF

v_gene: TRBV2
CDR3aa: ASSGVFWDAKNIQY

v_gene: TRBV13
CDR3aa: ASSQGRDGSYEQY

v_gene: TRBV29-1
CDR3aa: SVETSSRPTDTQY

v_gene: TRBV5-1
CDR3aa: ASSPTGAMNTEAF

v_gene: TRBV27
CDR3aa: ASSLLGETSTDTQY

v_gene: TRBV18
CDR3aa: ASSPLMTENTGELF

v_gene: TRBV20-1
CDR3aa: STRDFGTGREKLF

v_gene: TRBV6-2/TRBV6-3
CDR3aa: ATKGLAGAGTGELF

v_gene: TRBV5-6
CDR3aa: ASSLGGWNTGELF

v_gene: TRBV5-1
CDR3aa: ASSPSTSGSFREQF

v_gene: TRBV3-1
CDR3aa: ASSPGLAGSLYEQY

v_gene: TRBV19
CDR3aa: ASRASAGANVLT

v_gene: TRBV12-3/TRBV12-4
CDR3aa: ASSFLRVVGTEAF

v_gene: TRBV20-1
CDR3aa: SASHRRISSTDTQY

v_gene: TRBV6-1
CDR3aa: ASTNTGGADSPLH

v_gene: TRBV28
CDR3aa: ASSPTGDGNQPQH